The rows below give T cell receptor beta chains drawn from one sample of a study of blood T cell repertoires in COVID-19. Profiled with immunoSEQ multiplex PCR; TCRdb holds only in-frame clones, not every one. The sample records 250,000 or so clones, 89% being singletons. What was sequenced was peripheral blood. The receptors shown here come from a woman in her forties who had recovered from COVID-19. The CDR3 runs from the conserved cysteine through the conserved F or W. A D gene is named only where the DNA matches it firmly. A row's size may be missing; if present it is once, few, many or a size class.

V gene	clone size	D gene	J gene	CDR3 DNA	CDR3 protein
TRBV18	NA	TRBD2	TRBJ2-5	TGTGCCAGCTCACCTCTCGAGACTAGCGTCGTACAAGAGACCCAGTACTTC	CASSPLETSVVQETQYF
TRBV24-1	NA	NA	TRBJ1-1	TGTGCCACCAGTGACGCCGACAGGAACACTGAAGCTTTCTTT	CATSDADRNTEAFF
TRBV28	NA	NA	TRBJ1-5	TGTGCCAGCACCTCTGGGCAGGCCTCCGGTCAGCCCCAGCATTTT	CASTSGQASGQPQHF
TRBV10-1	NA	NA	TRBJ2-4	TGCGCCAGCAGTGTCTTAGGGGATGAATTCGGTCAGGCCAAAAACATTCAGTACTTC	CASSVLGDEFGQAKNIQYF
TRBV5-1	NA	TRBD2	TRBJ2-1	TGCGCCAGCAGCCGCGGACTAGAGGGTCGGTTAGTCTTC	CASSRGLEGRLVF
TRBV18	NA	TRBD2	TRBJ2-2	TGTGCCAGCTCACTCACCTCCGGGGGACTAGGGTCCGGGGAGCTGTTTTTT	CASSLTSGGLGSGELFF
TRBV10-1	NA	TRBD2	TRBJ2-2	TGCGCCAGCAGTGAGTCGACTAGCGGGACGGCCAAAAACACCGGGGAGCTGTTTTTT	CASSESTSGTAKNTGELFF
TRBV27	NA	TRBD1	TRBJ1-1	TGTGCCAGTAGTTTATCGGGACAGGGGGCGACTTTCTTT	CASSLSGQGATFF
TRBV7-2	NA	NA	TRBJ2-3	TGTGCCAGCAGCTTAGGCGCCTTGACTAGCACAGATACGCAGTATTTT	CASSLGALTSTDTQYF
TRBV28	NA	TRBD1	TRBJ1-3	TGTGCCAGCAGTCCTGGGACAGGGGTGTACACCATATATTTT	CASSPGTGVYTIYF
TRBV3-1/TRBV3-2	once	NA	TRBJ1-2	TGTGCCAGCAGCCAATCCGGCAGGCTCTATGGCTACACCTTC	CASSQSGRLYGYTF
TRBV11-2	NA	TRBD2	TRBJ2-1	TGTGCCAGCAGCTTAATGGGCCTAGCGGGCCCCAATGAGCAGTTCTTC	CASSLMGLAGPNEQFF
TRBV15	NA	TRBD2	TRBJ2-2	TGTGCCACCAGCACGGCTAGCGGGCACACCGGGGAGCTGTTTTTT	CATSTASGHTGELFF
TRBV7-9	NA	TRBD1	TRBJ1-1	TGTGCCAGCAGCTTAGAGGGGGCTAACACTGAAGCTTTCTTT	CASSLEGANTEAFF
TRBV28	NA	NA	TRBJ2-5	TGTGCCAGCAGTTTTTCCCCGGGTTTCGAGACCCAGTACTTC	CASSFSPGFETQYF
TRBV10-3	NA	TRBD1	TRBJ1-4	TGTGCCGTCGGGACAGGGAGTGAAAAACTGTTTTTT	CAVGTGSEKLFF
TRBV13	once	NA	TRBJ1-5	TGTGCCAGCAGTAGAGGAGGGGCAGGCAATCAGCCCCAGCATTTT	CASSRGGAGNQPQHF
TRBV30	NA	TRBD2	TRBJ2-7	TGTGCCTGGACCCAACGGAGCGGGAGGCGGGAGCAGTACTTC	CAWTQRSGRREQYF
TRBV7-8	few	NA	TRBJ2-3	TGTGCCAGCAGCCTCAAGCGGGGCACAGATACGCAGTATTTT	CASSLKRGTDTQYF
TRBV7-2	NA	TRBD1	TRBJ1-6	TGTGCCAGCAGCACCCCGGACAGGGGGAGTGGTTCACCCCTCCACTTT	CASSTPDRGSGSPLHF
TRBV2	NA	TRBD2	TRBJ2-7	TGTGCCAGCAGTGCGCGGGGGGAACTAGCGGCAAGCTCCTACGAGCAGTACTTC	CASSARGELAASSYEQYF
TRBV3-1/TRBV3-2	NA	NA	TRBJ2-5	TGTGCCAGCAGCCAAGAGCAGGGTTCGGGAGAGACCCAGTACTTC	CASSQEQGSGETQYF
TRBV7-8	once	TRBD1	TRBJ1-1	TGTGCCAGCAGCCGGACAGGGGTTATTAACACTGAAGCTTTCTTT	CASSRTGVINTEAFF
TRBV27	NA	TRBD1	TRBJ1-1	TGTGCCAGCAGTGTCTCCACAGGGGATCGTGGAGCTTTCTTT	CASSVSTGDRGAFF
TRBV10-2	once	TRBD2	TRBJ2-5	TGCGCCAGCAGTGGCCCGGGACTAGCGGGAGCGGAGACCCAGTACTTC	CASSGPGLAGAETQYF
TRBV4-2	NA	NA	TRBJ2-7	TGTGCCAGCAGCCAAGGGGCCGGCTGGGGGCTAATCTACGAGCAGTACTTC	CASSQGAGWGLIYEQYF
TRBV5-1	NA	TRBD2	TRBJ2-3	TGCGCCAGCAGTCAGGCGCCGACTAGCGGGAGGGTGACAGATACGCAGTATTTT	CASSQAPTSGRVTDTQYF
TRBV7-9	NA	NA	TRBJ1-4	TGTGCCAGCAGCTTAGATAAAAAACTGTTTTTT	CASSLDKKLFF
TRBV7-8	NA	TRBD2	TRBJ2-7	TGTGCCAGCAGCTCCTCCGGCGGCGGGAGAAGGTACGAGCAGTACTTC	CASSSSGGGRRYEQYF
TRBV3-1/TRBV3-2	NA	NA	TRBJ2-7	TGTGCCAGCAGCCAAGAGGGAGCTTCTACACTTTACGAGCAGTACTTC	CASSQEGASTLYEQYF
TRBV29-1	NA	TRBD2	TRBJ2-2	TGCAGCGCCCTGGGGGGGCTAGCGGGAGAAGGCGGGGAGCTGTTTTTT	CSALGGLAGEGGELFF
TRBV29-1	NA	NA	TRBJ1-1	TGCAGCGGGCGGGAAACAGCGGCGGGTGAAGCTTTCTTT	CSGRETAAGEAFF
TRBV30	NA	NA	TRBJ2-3	TGTGCCTGGAGCGTAGGAGGAGGGGCCCGCACAGATACGCAGTATTTT	CAWSVGGGARTDTQYF
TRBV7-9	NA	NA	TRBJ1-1	TGTGCCAGCAGCTTAACCTCGGGTGGCACTGAAGCTTTCTTT	CASSLTSGGTEAFF
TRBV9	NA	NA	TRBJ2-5	TGTGCCAGCAGCGTAACAGGGACAGAGACCCAGTACTTC	CASSVTGTETQYF
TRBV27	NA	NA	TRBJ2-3	TGTGCCAGCAGTCTCTTCGGGGGAGGTTTTTTCAACACAGATACGCAGTATTTT	CASSLFGGGFFNTDTQYF
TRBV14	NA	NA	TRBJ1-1	TGTGCCAGCAGCCAAGATCTGGGACTCCGGAACACTGAAGCTTTCTTT	CASSQDLGLRNTEAFF
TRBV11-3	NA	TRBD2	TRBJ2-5	TGTGCCAGCAGCTCGGGACTAGCGGGAGATAAACAGACCCAGTACTTC	CASSSGLAGDKQTQYF
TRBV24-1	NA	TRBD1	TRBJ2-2	TGTGCCACCAGTGGTCCCGGGACAGGCCACACCGGGGAGCTGTTTTTT	CATSGPGTGHTGELFF
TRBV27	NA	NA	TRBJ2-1	TGTGCCAGCAGCCGAGGACTACAATCCTACAATGAGCAGTTCTTC	CASSRGLQSYNEQFF
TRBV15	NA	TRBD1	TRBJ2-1	TGTGCCACCAGCCGGACAGGGGCCGGGTCGGGAGAAGATAAGTTCTTC	CATSRTGAGSGEDKFF
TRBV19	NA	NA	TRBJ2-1	TGTGCCAGTAGTTTGTTTACCTACAATGAGCAGTTCTTC	CASSLFTYNEQFF
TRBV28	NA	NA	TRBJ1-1	TGTGCCAGCATTCGGGAGGGGTCGGTCGCTTTCTTT	CASIREGSVAFF
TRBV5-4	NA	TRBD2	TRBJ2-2	TGTGCCAGCAGCCCGACCGCTTTAGCTACGGGAGGTGCCGGGGAGCTGTTTTTT	CASSPTALATGGAGELFF
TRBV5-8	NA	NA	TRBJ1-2	TGTGCCAGCAGCAACCCACAGGGAGTTGGCAACTATGGCTACACCTTC	CASSNPQGVGNYGYTF
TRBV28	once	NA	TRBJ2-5	TGTGCCAGCAGAACCCCGGGACTTGGGGGCCAAGAGACCCAGTACTTC	CASRTPGLGGQETQYF
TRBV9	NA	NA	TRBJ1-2	TGTGCCAGCAGCGCCCACAGGTCTAACTATGGCTACACCTTC	CASSAHRSNYGYTF
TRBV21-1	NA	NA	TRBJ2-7	TGTGCCAGCAGCAAAGCCGGGACAGGGCGCACCTTCTACGAGCAGTACTTC	CASSKAGTGRTFYEQYF
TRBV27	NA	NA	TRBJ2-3	TGTGCCAGCAGTTTAGGGTCTAGCATACACACAGATACGCAGTATTTT	CASSLGSSIHTDTQYF
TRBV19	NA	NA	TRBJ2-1	TGTGCCAGTAGTATGCGGTCCTCCACTGAGCAGTTCTTC	CASSMRSSTEQFF
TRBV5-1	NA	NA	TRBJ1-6	TGCGCCAGCAGCCAGTCCTGGCCGAATAATTCACCCCTCCACTTT	CASSQSWPNNSPLHF
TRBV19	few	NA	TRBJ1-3	TGTGCCAGTAGCCTAGACGCAAGAGGTGGCTCTGGAAACACCATATATTTT	CASSLDARGGSGNTIYF
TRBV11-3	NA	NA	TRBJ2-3	TGTGCCAGCAGCTTATCAGGGATCACAGATACGCAGTATTTT	CASSLSGITDTQYF
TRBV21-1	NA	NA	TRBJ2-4	TGTGCCAGCAGTTCCAGTTCCGGGACAAGTGATTCGGGCAAAAACATTCAGTACTTC	CASSSSSGTSDSGKNIQYF
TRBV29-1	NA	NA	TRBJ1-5	TGCAGCGTTGCGGAGAGGAGAGTTTGGGTCAATCAGCCCCAGCATTTT	CSVAERRVWVNQPQHF
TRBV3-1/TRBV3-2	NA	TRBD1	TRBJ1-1	TGTGCCACCAGAAGACAGGGTTCAACTGAAGCTTTCTTT	CATRRQGSTEAFF
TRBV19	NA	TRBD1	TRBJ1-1	TGTGCCAGTAGTATTGGGACAGACAATGAAGCTTTCTTT	CASSIGTDNEAFF
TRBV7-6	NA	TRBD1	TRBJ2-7	TGTGCCAGCAGTAATAGCCCAGGGGGTGGAACCTACGAGCAGTACTTC	CASSNSPGGGTYEQYF